This is a list of T cell receptor beta chains from one sample in a study of shared clonotypes between healthy human individuals. Data came from immunoSEQ multiplex PCR; TCRdb stores just in-frame clones and leaves some out. The table includes fewer than 1.4 million clones, 78% detected once. The sequenced material came from memory CD4+ T cells from PBMCs. These TCRs come from a man aged 18 to 30 in good health. Some clones in this sample may be carry-over from other donors' samples. Both conserved end residues are part of each CDR3. D genes are given only for firm matches. The size field is filled for only some rows; it gives once, few, many or a size class.

d_gene | j_gene | v_gene | abundance | CDR3nt | CDR3aa
. | TRBJ2-7 | TRBV13 | . | TGTGCCAGCAGCAGTAATTCCTACGAGCAGTACTTC | CASSSNSYEQYF
. | TRBJ2-7 | TRBV28 | many | TGTGCCAGCAGTTTATGGGGCGTTGGGGACAAGGGGCCCCACGAGCAGTACTTC | CASSLWGVGDKGPHEQYF
TRBD1 | TRBJ1-4 | TRBV4-1 | . | TGCGCCAGCAGCCACCCCAGGGGACAGGCGATTGCAACTAATGAAAAACTGTTTTTT | CASSHPRGQAIATNEKLFF
. | TRBJ2-5 | TRBV5-4 | . | TGTGCCTCCAAGGGGAGGGGGGGCGAGACCCAGTACTTC | CASKGRGGETQYF
TRBD1 | TRBJ2-7 | TRBV10-1 | . | TGCGCCAGCAGTGAACTGGACAGGGAAAACTACGAGCAGTACTTC | CASSELDRENYEQYF
. | TRBJ2-1 | TRBV10-1 | . | TGCGCCAGCAGTGGAAGACTGGCTAGCGATGAGCAGTTCTTC | CASSGRLASDEQFF
TRBD1 | TRBJ1-1 | TRBV7-8 | . | TGTGCCAGCAGCACCCGGGACAGGGCCTTGAGAGCTTTCTTT | CASSTRDRALRAFF
TRBD1 | TRBJ2-3 | TRBV10-3 | . | TGTGCCATCAGTGAGTCGAGACAGGGAATGGCAGATACGCAGTATTTT | CAISESRQGMADTQYF
. | TRBJ2-3 | TRBV5-4 | . | TGTGCCAGCAGCTTCCGGGGTAGCACAGATACGCAGTATTTT | CASSFRGSTDTQYF
TRBD1 | TRBJ1-1 | TRBV28 | . | TGTGCCAGCAGTCCAAGACAGGGGATTGAGACTGAAGCTTTCTTT | CASSPRQGIETEAFF
. | TRBJ1-1 | TRBV18 | few | TGTGCCAGCTCACCGGATTATAGCACTGAAGCTTTCTTT | CASSPDYSTEAFF
TRBD1 | TRBJ2-2 | TRBV4-1 | . | TGCGCCAGCAGCCAACGTGGGGGCAGGGGGACGATTAACACCGGGGAGCTGTTTTTT | CASSQRGGRGTINTGELFF
. | TRBJ1-2 | TRBV15 | . | TGTGCCACCAGCGCCGGGACTAACTATGGCTACACCTTC | CATSAGTNYGYTF
TRBD1 | TRBJ1-2 | TRBV19 | . | TGTGCCAGTAGGTTCGACAGGGAAAATGGCTACACCTTC | CASRFDRENGYTF
. | TRBJ2-1 | TRBV2 | . | TGTGCCAGCAGTGGCGACAGGCTATACAATGAGCAGTTCTTC | CASSGDRLYNEQFF
. | TRBJ2-3 | TRBV18 | . | TGTGCCAGCGGGGGACAACGCACAGATACGCAGTATTTT | CASGGQRTDTQYF
TRBD1 | TRBJ1-1 | TRBV28 | few | TGTGCCAGCAGTTTACCCAACAGGGGGGCTGAAGCTTTCTTT | CASSLPNRGAEAFF
TRBD1 | TRBJ2-6 | TRBV11-3 | . | TGTGCCAGCAGCCGTGGAGAGGGGGCGGGCGGGGCCAACGTCCTGACTTTC | CASSRGEGAGGANVLTF
TRBD1 | TRBJ2-7 | TRBV5-4 | . | TGTGCCAGCAGCTTACCGGGACAGGGGGCGCGGGAGCAGTACTTC | CASSLPGQGAREQYF
TRBD1 | TRBJ2-5 | TRBV9 | . | TGTGCCAGCAGCGTCCGAGGGGGCGAGGAGACCCAGTACTTC | CASSVRGGEETQYF
. | TRBJ1-4 | TRBV9 | . | TGTGCCAGCAGCGTAGGAGGAGGAAATGAAAAACTGTTTTTT | CASSVGGGNEKLFF
TRBD1 | TRBJ2-7 | TRBV5-1 | many | TGCGCCAGCAGCGCCGCCGGACAGGGGTCCCAGGGCGAGCAGTACTTC | CASSAAGQGSQGEQYF
TRBD2 | TRBJ2-5 | TRBV7-9 | . | TGTGCCAGCAGCTCCCCCGGGACTAGCGGCAAAGAGACCCAGTACTTC | CASSSPGTSGKETQYF
TRBD2 | TRBJ2-1 | TRBV5-4 | . | TGTGCCAGCAGCCCCGGACTAGCGGGAGGATACAATGAGCAGTTCTTC | CASSPGLAGGYNEQFF
. | TRBJ2-3 | TRBV20-1 | . | TGCAGTGCTAGACCCTTAGATACGCAGTATTTT | CSARPLDTQYF
. | TRBJ2-3 | TRBV5-1 | . | TGCGCCAGCAGCCTGGGGTCGCGAGACGATACGCAGTATTTT | CASSLGSRDDTQYF